This record covers a single TCR beta chain. This clonotype was found a few times. It has no known antigen specificity. Nothing much larger sits one base from this clone, and base qualities are not available. For a library built for alpha chains, this beta chain is a stray read; little rests on its size. Here V drops 2 bases and J drops 3 bases, and the junction holds 6 bases not matched to any gene. Including cysteine and phenylalanine, the CDR3 has 15 amino acids. Just the 45-base CDR3 DNA is kept, in frame starting at base 1. CDR1 is given as GTSNPN and CDR2 as SVGIG, both from the germline V gene (reference sequence). The sample is drawn from a study of spatial heterogeneity in lung cancer (dated by TCRdb to the late 2010s). Regarding the research as a whole: Beta-chain transcripts were consistently detected in greater numbers than alpha-chain transcripts, which likely reflected higher beta-chain transcript abundance. In the raw uncorrected reads, each unique combination of TCR and UMI appeared more than ten times on average. The study quantitatively compared TCR alpha and beta repertoires across multiple tumor regions, matched nontumor lung and blood in non-small cell lung cancer. The study linked features of the TCR repertoire to counts of nonsynonymous mutations, which were determined by whole-exome sequencing of tumor tissue. Both alpha and beta chains were TCR-sequenced in samples taken at surgery, namely 220 tumor regions, roughly 64 matched nontumor lung samples and 56 PBMC samples. General findings and caveats noted by the study authors: Additional single-cell paired TCR alpha and beta sequencing was considered necessary to confirm, at a functional level, the hypothesis that regional TCRs recognize regional mutations.

The library was built by means of 5' RACE. For sequencing, a NextSeq 500 was employed. In the TCR library protocol, a unique molecular identifier was attached to each TCR cDNA molecule so that PCR and sequencing errors could be corrected. The study's own analysis went as follows. Decombinator tools were used for TCR identification, UMI-based error correction and CDR3 extraction. Expanded TCRs were defined as those above a frequency of 2 per 1,000, corresponding to the top 1% of the tumor frequency distribution. Renyi diversity was calculated using the R vegan package after each repertoire was subsampled 100 times to 5,000 TCRs. CDR3 similarity networks were built from amino acid triplet string-kernel similarity, with CDR3s being connected when pairwise similarity was above 0.82. TCRdb cleaned the public reads at Q25 with fastp, built clones with MiXCR and kept in-frame beta chains. Each entry is one CDR3 protein sequence, shown with its most common DNA and genes. What appears here as the V and J calls and clone size reflects TCRdb's work, not the paper's. In all, the sample holds about 500 distinct CDR3 sequences, and approximately 16% of those were seen once. The ten top clones hold about 20% of the sample.

Per the publication, the time point label means: sample taken at primary tumor resection. Samples were obtained from fewer than 80 patients with early-stage, untreated non-small cell lung cancer from the lung TRACERx cohort. Without any cell sorting, TCR sequencing was performed on whole RNA extracted either from tumor and nontumor lung tissue or from cryopreserved PBMC samples. Patients were selected for TCR sequencing only if sufficient RNA was available from at least two tumor regions. A lung pathologist reviewed the tumor and adjacent nontumor lung specimens before the specimens were selected. The TCR comes from a male donor with early-stage non-small cell lung cancer. The specimen comprised normal lung tissue next to the tumor, sampled at surgery. The V and J genes are TRBV30 and TRBJ2-1; TRBD2 lines up with 8 middle nucleotides. The CDR3 reads as follows: CAWSMGSGVYNEQFF. The sequenced DNA: TGTGCCTGGAGTATGGGTAGCGGGGTCTACAATGAGCAGTTCTTC.